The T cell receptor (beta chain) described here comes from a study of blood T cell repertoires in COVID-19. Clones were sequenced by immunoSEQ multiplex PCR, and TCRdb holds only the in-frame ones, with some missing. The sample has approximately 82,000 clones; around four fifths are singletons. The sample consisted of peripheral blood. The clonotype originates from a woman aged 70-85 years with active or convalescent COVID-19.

DNA of the CDR3: TGTGCCAGCAGTTTATCGAATGTGGCGGGGAGTGGAACCCAGTACTTC. Translated: CASSLSNVAGSGTQYF. V and J are TRBV27 and TRBJ2-5, with a possible D match to TRBD2 (6 bases). Germline CDR1 reads MNHEY; CDR2 reads SMNVEV (reference sequence). There are 16 residues in the CDR3. V lost 0 bases and J lost 8, with 19 bases in between.